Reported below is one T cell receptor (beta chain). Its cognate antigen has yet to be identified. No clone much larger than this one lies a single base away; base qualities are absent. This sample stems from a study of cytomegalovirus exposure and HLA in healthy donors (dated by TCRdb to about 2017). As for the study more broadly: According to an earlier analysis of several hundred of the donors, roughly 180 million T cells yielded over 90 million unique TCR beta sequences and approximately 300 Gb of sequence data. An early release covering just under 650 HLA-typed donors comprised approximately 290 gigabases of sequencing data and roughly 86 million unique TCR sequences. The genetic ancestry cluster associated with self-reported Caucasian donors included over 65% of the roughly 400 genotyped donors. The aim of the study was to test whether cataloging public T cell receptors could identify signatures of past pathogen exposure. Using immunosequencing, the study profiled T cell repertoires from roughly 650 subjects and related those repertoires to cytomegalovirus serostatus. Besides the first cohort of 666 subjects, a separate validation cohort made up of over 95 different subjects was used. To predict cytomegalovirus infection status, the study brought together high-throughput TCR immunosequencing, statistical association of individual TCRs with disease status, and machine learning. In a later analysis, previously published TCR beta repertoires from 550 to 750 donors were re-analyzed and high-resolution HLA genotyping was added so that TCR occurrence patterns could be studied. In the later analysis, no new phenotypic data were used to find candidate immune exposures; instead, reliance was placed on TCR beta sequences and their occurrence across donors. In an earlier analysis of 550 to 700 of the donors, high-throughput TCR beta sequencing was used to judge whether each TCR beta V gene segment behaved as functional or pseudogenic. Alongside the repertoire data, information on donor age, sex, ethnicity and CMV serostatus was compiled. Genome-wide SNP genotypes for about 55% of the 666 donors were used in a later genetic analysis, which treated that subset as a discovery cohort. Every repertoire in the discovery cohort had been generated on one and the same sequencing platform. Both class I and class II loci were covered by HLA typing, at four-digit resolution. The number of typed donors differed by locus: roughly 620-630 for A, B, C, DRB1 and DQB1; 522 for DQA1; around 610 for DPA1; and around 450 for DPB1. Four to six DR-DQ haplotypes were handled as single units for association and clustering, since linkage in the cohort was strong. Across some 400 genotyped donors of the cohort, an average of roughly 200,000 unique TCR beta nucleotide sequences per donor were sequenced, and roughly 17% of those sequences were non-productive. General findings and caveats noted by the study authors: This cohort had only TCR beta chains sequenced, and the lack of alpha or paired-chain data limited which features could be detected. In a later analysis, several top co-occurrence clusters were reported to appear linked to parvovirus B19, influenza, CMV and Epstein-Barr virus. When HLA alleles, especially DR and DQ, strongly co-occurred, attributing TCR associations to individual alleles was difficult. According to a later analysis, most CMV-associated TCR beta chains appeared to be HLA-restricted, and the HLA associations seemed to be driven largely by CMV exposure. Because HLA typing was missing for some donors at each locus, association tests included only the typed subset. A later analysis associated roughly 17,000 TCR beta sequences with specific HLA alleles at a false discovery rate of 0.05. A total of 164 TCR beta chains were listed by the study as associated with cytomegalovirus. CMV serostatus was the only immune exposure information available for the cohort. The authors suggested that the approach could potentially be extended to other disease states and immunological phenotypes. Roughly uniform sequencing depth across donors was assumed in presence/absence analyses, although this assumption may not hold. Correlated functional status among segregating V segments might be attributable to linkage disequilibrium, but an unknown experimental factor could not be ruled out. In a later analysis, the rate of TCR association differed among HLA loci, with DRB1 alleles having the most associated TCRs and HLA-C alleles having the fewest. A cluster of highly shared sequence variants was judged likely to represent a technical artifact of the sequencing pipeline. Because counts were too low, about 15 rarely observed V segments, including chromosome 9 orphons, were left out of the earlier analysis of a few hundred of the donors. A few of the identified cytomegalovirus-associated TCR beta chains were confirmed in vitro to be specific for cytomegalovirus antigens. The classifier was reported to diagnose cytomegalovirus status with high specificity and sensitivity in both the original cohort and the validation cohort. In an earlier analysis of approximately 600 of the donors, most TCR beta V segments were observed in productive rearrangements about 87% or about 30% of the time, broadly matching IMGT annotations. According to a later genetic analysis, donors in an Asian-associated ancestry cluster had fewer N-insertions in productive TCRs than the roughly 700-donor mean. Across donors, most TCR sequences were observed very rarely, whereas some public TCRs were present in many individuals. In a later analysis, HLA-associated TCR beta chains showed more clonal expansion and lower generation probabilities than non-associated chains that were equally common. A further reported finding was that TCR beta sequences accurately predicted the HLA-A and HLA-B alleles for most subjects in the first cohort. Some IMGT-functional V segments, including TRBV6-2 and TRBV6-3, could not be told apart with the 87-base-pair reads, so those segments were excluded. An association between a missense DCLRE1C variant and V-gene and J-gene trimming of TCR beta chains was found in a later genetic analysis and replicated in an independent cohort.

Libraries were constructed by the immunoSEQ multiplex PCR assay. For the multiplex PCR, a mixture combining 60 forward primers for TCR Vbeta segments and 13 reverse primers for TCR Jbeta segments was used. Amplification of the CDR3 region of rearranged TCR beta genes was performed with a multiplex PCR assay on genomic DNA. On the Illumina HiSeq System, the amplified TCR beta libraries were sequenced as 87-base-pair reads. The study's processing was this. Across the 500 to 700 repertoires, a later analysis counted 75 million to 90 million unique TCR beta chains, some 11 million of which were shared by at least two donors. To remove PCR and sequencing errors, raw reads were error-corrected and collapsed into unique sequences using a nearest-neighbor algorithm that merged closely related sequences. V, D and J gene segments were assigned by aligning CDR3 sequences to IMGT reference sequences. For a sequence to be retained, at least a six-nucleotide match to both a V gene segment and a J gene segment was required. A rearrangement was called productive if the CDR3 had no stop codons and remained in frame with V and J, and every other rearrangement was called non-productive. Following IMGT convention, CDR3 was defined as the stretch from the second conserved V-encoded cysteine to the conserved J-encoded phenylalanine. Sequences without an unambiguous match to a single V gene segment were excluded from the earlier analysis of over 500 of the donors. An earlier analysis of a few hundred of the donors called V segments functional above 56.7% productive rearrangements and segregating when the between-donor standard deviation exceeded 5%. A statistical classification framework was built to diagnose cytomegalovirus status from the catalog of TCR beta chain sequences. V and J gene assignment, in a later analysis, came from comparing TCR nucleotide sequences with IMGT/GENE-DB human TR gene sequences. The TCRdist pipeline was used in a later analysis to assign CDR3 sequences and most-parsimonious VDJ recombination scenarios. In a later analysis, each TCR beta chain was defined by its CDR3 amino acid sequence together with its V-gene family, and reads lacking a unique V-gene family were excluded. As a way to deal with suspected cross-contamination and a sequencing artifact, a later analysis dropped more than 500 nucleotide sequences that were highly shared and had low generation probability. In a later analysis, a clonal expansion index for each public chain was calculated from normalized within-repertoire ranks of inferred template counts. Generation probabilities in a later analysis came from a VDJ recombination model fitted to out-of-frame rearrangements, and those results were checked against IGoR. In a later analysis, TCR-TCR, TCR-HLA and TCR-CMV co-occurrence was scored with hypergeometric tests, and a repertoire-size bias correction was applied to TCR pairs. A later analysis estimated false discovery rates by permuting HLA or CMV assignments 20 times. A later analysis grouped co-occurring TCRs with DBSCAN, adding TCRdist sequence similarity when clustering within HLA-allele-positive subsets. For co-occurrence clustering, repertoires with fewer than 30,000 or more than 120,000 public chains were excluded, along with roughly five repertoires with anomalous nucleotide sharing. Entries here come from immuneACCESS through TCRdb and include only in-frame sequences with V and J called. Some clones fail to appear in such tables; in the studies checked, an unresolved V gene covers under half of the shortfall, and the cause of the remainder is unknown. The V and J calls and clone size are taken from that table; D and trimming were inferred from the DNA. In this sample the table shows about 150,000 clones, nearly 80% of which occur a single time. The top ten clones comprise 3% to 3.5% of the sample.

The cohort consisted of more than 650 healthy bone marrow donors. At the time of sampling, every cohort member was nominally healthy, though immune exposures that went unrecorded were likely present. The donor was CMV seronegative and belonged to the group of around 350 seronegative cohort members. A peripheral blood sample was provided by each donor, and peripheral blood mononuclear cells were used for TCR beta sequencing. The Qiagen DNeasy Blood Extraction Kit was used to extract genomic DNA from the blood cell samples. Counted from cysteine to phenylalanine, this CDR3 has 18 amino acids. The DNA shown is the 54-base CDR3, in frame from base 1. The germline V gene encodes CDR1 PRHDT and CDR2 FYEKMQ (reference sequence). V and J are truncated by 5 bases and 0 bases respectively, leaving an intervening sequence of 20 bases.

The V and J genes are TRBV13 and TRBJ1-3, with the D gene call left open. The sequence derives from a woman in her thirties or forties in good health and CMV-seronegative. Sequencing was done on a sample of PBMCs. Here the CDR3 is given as CASSPGALSDFSGNTIYF. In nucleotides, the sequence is TGTGCCAGCAGCCCAGGCGCGTTGTCAGATTTCTCTGGAAACACCATATATTTT.